The 29 T cell receptor beta chains given below trace back to one sample, sequenced in a study of cytomegalovirus exposure and HLA in healthy donors. The PCR made use of 60 Vbeta and 13 Jbeta primers. Data came from immunoSEQ multiplex PCR; TCRdb stores just in-frame clones and leaves some out. The sample gives about 110,000 clones, roughly 73% of which show up once; 0.87% is in the top ten. Material: PBMCs. Every receptor here comes from a woman younger than 45 in good health and CMV-seronegative.

CDR3 nucleotide sequence: TGTGCCTGGAGTGTACAGGCCAAAAACATTCAGTACTTC. It specifies CAWSVQAKNIQYF. The gene calls are TRBV30 and TRBJ2-4, with D hard to call. CDR1 and CDR2 (germline): GTSNPN, SVGIG (reference sequence). The CDR3 spans 13 residues. V lost 0 bases to trimming and J lost 1 base, with 4 bases between them. The full variable domain, its missing parts supplied by reference TRBV30 and TRBJ2-4, is SQTIHQWPATLVQPVGSPLSLECTVEGTSNPNLYWYRQAAGRGLQLLFYSVGIGQISSEVPQNLSASRPQDRQFILSSKKLLLSDSGFYLCAWSVQAKNIQYFGAGTRLSVL.

The rearrangement links TRBV5-1 to TRBJ1-1; the D gene is possibly TRBD1 (6 bases). The ends were cut back, 2 bases at V and 0 bases at J, with 11 bases in the middle. CDR1 and CDR2 (germline): SGHRS, YFSETQ. The CDR3 is 15 residues long. The CDR3 nucleotides are TGCGCCAGCAGCTTAAGGGGACAAATGAACACTGAAGCTTTCTTT. Residues: CASSLRGQMNTEAFF.

The V and J genes are TRBV5-1 and TRBJ2-2; 13 bases map to TRBD2. The germline CDR1 and CDR2 sequences are SGHRS and YFSETQ. This CDR3 contains 17 residues. The ends lost 1 base at V and 6 bases at J; junction bases unmatched: 6. The CDR3 reads CASSLNGLAGVAGELFF. CDR3 DNA sequence: TGCGCCAGCAGCTTGAACGGACTAGCGGGAGTCGCCGGGGAGCTGTTTTTT.

The J gene is TRBJ2-2, the V gene TRBV27; tentatively, D is TRBD1 (5 bases). Germline loops: CDR1 MNHEY, CDR2 SMNVEV (reference sequence). The V gene lost 4 bases and the J gene lost 4 bases, with 25 bases spanning the gap. The CDR3 is 19 amino acids. In DNA form, the CDR3 reads TGTGCCAGCAGTTCCCAGCCAGGGCAGATCGAAAACCCCACCGGGGAGCTGTTTTTT. As protein: CASSSQPGQIENPTGELFF.

This clone was counted once. V and J are TRBV30 and TRBJ1-4; 7 bases line up with TRBD1. The CDR3 is 12 residues long. With 0 bases clipped from V and 10 bases from J, the junction kept 2 bases outside the gene matches. Germline-derived CDR1 and CDR2 are GTSNPN and SVGIG (reference sequence). CDR3 sequence (DNA): TGTGCCTGGAGTGTCCCAGGGGGAAAACTGTTTTTT. Translated: CAWSVPGGKLFF.

This clone appeared once. The chain combines TRBV15 with TRBJ2-1, with TRBD2 matching 13 bases. V dropped 5 bases and J dropped 10; count of bases not matched to a gene: 8. From germline, CDR1 is LNHNV and CDR2 YYDKDF (reference sequence). The length of the CDR3 is 15 residues. CDR3 nucleotide sequence: TGTGCCACCAGCGGACGACTAGCGGGAGGTAGCGAGCAGTTCTTC. Its translation: CATSGRLAGGSEQFF.

This chain connects TRBV25-1 to TRBJ2-7, with 7 bases identical to TRBD2. V gave up 8 bases and J gave up 5 bases; unmatched junction bases: 12. CDR3 length equals 14 residues. Germline V lookup: CDR1 MGHDK, CDR2 SYGVNS. The CDR3 region is CASSSFGGSHEQYF. DNA of the CDR3: TGTGCCAGCTCCTCCTTCGGGGGGTCCCACGAGCAGTACTTC.

The V gene is TRBV5-8, the J gene TRBJ2-5; TRBD1 matches 8 bases. Germline loops: CDR1 SGHTS, CDR2 YDEGEE. The CDR3 loop spans 16 amino acids. Trimming cost V 0 bases and J 2 bases; bases outside gene matches: 6. The CDR3 is CASSLAADRGQETQYF. The CDR3, as DNA: TGTGCCAGCAGCTTGGCCGCAGACAGGGGTCAAGAGACCCAGTACTTC.

The chain uses TRBV19 and TRBJ2-1; tentatively, D is TRBD2 (5 bases). The CDR3 sequence is 14 residues long. V gave up 9 bases and J gave up 4 bases, with 16 bases separating them. Germline V gene data show CDR1 as LNHDA and CDR2 as SQIVND (reference sequence). DNA for the CDR3: TGTGCCAGCAGGCCTTTCGAGGGTTACAATGAGCAGTTCTTC. Translating it yields CASRPFEGYNEQFF.

The V and J genes are TRBV30 and TRBJ2-1; TRBD2 aligns across 7 bases. The CDR3 has 15 residues. Looked up from germline, CDR1 is GTSNPN and CDR2 is SVGIG (reference sequence). Trimming took 3 bases from V and 4 from J; bases not matched to a gene: 9. This CDR3 reads CAWSPGLLTYNEQFF. The CDR3 DNA sequence: TGTGCCTGGAGCCCGGGACTATTAACGTACAATGAGCAGTTCTTC.

The rearrangement links TRBV6-1 to TRBJ1-2; D possibly corresponds to TRBD1 (6 bases). Germline CDR1 is MNHNS and CDR2 is SASEGT. The CDR3 length is 16 residues. Trimming removed 4 bases from V and 3 bases from J, with 18 bases in between. As DNA, the CDR3 is TGTGCCAGCAGTGCACAAGCTGTTGGGACACACTATGGCTACACCTTC. Amino acids: CASSAQAVGTHYGYTF.

J is TRBJ1-2 and V is TRBV5-1, with D possibly TRBD1 on 6 matching bases. The V gene lost 4 bases and the J gene lost 8 bases, with 21 bases spanning the gap. The CDR3 has 15 amino acids. Germline values: CDR1 SGHRS, CDR2 YFSETQ. CDR3 region: CASSGGWPPFDGYTF. CDR3 nucleotides: TGCGCCAGCAGCGGGGGCTGGCCTCCCTTCGACGGCTACACCTTC. The variable domain in full, completed from reference TRBV5-1 and TRBJ1-2, reads KAGVTQTPRYLIKTRGQQVTLSCSPISGHRSVSWYQQTPGQGLQFLFEYFSETQRNKGNFPGRFSGRQFSNSRSEMNVSTLELGDSALYLCASSGGWPPFDGYTFGSGTRLTVV.

The genes are TRBV9 and TRBJ1-2; D call uncertain. Per the germline V gene, CDR1 is SGDLS and CDR2 is YYNGEE. V lost 0 bases to trimming and J lost 7 bases, with 10 bases between them. The CDR3 extends over 13 amino acids. The CDR3 DNA reads as TGTGCCAGCAGCGTAGACGGGCGGGGTGGCTACACCTTC. This sequence encodes CASSVDGRGGYTF.

The chain uses TRBV2 and TRBJ2-2; D might be TRBD2 (5 bases). This CDR3 comprises 13 residues. Trimming cost V 4 bases and J 7 bases, with 10 bases left between them. In germline, CDR1 is SNHLY, CDR2 FYNNEI. CDR3 sequence: CASSGNEGGELFF. Written as DNA, the CDR3 is TGTGCCAGCAGTGGAAATGAGGGCGGGGAGCTGTTTTTT.

The chain is built from TRBV10-3 and TRBJ1-1, with a possible D match to TRBD1 (5 bases). The CDR3 is 13 amino acids. The germline gives CDR1 ENHRY, CDR2 SYGVKD. V dropped 8 bases and J dropped 1 base, with 11 bases sitting between them. CDR3: CAIGSTGNTEAFF. The CDR3, as DNA: TGTGCCATCGGTTCTACAGGGAACACTGAAGCTTTCTTT.

This chain joins TRBV29-1 and TRBJ1-2; TRBD1 matches at 8 bases. The germline gives CDR1 SQVTM, CDR2 ANQGSEA. Trimming took 0 bases from V and 6 from J; bases not matched to a gene: 9. This CDR3 has 15 residues. The CDR3 nucleotides are TGCAGCGTTGAAGAGAGGTGGGGACAGGCCGATGGCTACACCTTC. Amino acid sequence: CSVEERWGQADGYTF.

The CDR3 protein is CAWSVVAGALWGETQYF. The CDR3 bases are TGTGCCTGGAGTGTAGTAGCGGGAGCATTGTGGGGAGAGACCCAGTACTTC. The chain uses TRBV30 and TRBJ2-5; 9 positions agree with TRBD2. This CDR3 has 17 residues. Germline CDR1 is GTSNPN and CDR2 is SVGIG (reference sequence). Trimming at V came to 0 bases and at J to 4 bases, leaving 12 bases not matched to a gene.

This clone occurred a few times. The chain recombines TRBV5-1 with TRBJ2-3; maybe TRBD1 (6 bases). Trimming pared 0 bases from V and 6 bases from J, leaving 14 bases between. This CDR3 has 15 amino acids. CDR1 and CDR2 (germline): SGHRS, YFSETQ. The CDR3 DNA sequence: TGCGCCAGCAGCTTGGCAGGGGCCCGCGGGGATACGCAGTATTTT. Amino acids: CASSLAGARGDTQYF. Combining the CDR3 with reference TRBV5-1 and TRBJ2-3 gives the whole variable domain KAGVTQTPRYLIKTRGQQVTLSCSPISGHRSVSWYQQTPGQGLQFLFEYFSETQRNKGNFPGRFSGRQFSNSRSEMNVSTLELGDSALYLCASSLAGARGDTQYFGPGTRLTVL.

This chain connects TRBV7-9 to TRBJ1-2; D uncertain. The CDR3 has 13 amino acids. V was trimmed by 5 bases and J by 3 bases, leaving 10 bases between them. Germline assignment: CDR1 SEHNR and CDR2 FQNEAQ (reference sequence). Here the CDR3 reads CASSETVYYGYTF. CDR3 DNA: TGTGCCAGCAGCGAAACAGTATACTATGGCTACACCTTC. Looking up the rest from reference TRBV7-9 and TRBJ1-2 gives the full variable domain: DTGVSQNPRHKITKRGQNVTFRCDPISEHNRLYWYRQTLGQGPEFLTYFQNEAQLEKSRLLSDRFSAERPKGSFSTLEIQRTEQGDSAMYLCASSETVYYGYTFGSGTRLTVV.

J is TRBJ1-1 and V is TRBV13, with a weak D call TRBD1 (6 bases). The CDR3 spans 13 residues. Germline-derived CDR1 and CDR2 are PRHDT and FYEKMQ (reference sequence). The V and J ends lost 5 bases and 8 bases respectively, with 15 bases between them. The CDR3 protein is CASSPLEGQEAFF. In DNA, the CDR3 is TGTGCCAGCAGCCCTCTTGAGGGACAAGAAGCTTTCTTT. Using reference TRBV13 and TRBJ1-1 for the parts outside the CDR3, the full variable domain is AAGVIQSPRHLIKEKRETATLKCYPIPRHDTVYWYQQGPGQDPQFLISFYEKMQSDKGSIPDRFSAQQFSDYHSELNMSSLELGDSALYFCASSPLEGQEAFFGQGTRLTVV.

The gene calls are TRBV5-6 and TRBJ1-2; 7 positions match TRBD1. This CDR3 contains 16 residues. The germline gives CDR1 SGHDT, CDR2 YYEEEE. V dropped 1 base and J dropped 2; count of bases not matched to a gene: 8. The chain's CDR3 is CASSLRFHRGNYGYTF. The CDR3 coding sequence is TGTGCCAGCAGCTTGAGGTTTCACAGGGGAAACTATGGCTACACCTTC.

This clone was observed a single time. V is TRBV7-9 and J is TRBJ1-2; possibly TRBD1 for D (6 bases). Looked up from germline, CDR1 is SEHNR and CDR2 is FQNEAQ (reference sequence). The CDR3 extends over 13 amino acids. V was cut by 3 bases and J by 8 bases, with 13 bases left in between. The chain's CDR3 is CASSLVQGRGYTF. The DNA for the CDR3 is TGTGCCAGCAGCTTGGTACAGGGTCGAGGCTACACCTTC. The full variable domain, completed using reference TRBV7-9 and TRBJ1-2, is DTGVSQNPRHKITKRGQNVTFRCDPISEHNRLYWYRQTLGQGPEFLTYFQNEAQLEKSRLLSDRFSAERPKGSFSTLEIQRTEQGDSAMYLCASSLVQGRGYTFGSGTRLTVV.

The chain uses TRBV7-6 and TRBJ2-7, with 8 bases identical to TRBD2. J gave up 3 bases and V 2 bases, and 3 bases lay outside the gene matches. This CDR3 is built from 14 residues. Germline V gene sequence: CDR1 SGHVS, CDR2 FNYEAQ. CDR3 region: CASSLSLAGYEQYF. In DNA form, the CDR3 reads TGTGCCAGCAGCTTAAGCCTAGCGGGCTACGAGCAGTACTTC.

The gene calls are TRBV27 and TRBJ1-1, with no clear D. The length of the CDR3 is 14 residues. V lost 7 bases and J 2 bases, leaving 14 bases between the germline ends. The V gene's germline CDR1 is MNHEY and CDR2 SMNVEV (reference sequence). CDR3 nucleotides: TGTGCCAGCAACTCTTGGGCGGGTAACACTGAAGCTTTCTTT. The encoded protein is CASNSWAGNTEAFF.

This clone was detected only a few times. CDR3: CASTAGGGNEQFF. Written as DNA, the CDR3 is TGTGCCAGCACGGCGGGAGGAGGCAATGAGCAGTTCTTC. V usage is TRBV25-1 and J usage is TRBJ2-1, with TRBD2 matching 8 bases. In germline, CDR1 is MGHDK, CDR2 SYGVNS. J lost 6 bases, V lost 7 bases, and 5 bases had no gene match. The CDR3 extends over 13 amino acids.

The chain joins TRBV2 to TRBJ2-7, with 7 bases identical to TRBD2. The CDR3 is 11 amino acids. Germline CDR1 is SNHLY and CDR2 is FYNNEI. With V trimmed by 8 bases and J by 4 bases, 2 bases remained unmatched. CDR3 in amino acids: CASSGGYEQYF. Written as DNA, the CDR3 is TGTGCCAGCTCGGGAGGTTACGAGCAGTACTTC.

This chain joins TRBV30 and TRBJ1-5; D is perhaps TRBD1 (5 bases). V lost 4 bases and J lost 6, with 13 bases in between. The length of the CDR3 is 13 residues. Germline V gene sequence: CDR1 GTSNPN, CDR2 SVGIG (reference sequence). The CDR3 nucleotides read TGTGCCTGGACCACCGGGGGAGTTCAGCCCCAGCATTTT. Its translation is CAWTTGGVQPQHF.

The chain combines TRBV19 with TRBJ1-2; D might be TRBD1 (5 bases). CDR1 and CDR2 from the germline V gene are LNHDA and SQIVND (reference sequence). V was trimmed by 7 bases and J by 5 bases, leaving 14 bases between them. The CDR3 spans 13 residues. Here the CDR3 DNA reads TGTGCCAGTAAAAATTCGGCAGGGTATGGCTACACCTTC. Amino acids: CASKNSAGYGYTF.

This clone was seen more than once but under ten times. The chain links TRBV2 to TRBJ1-5; the match to TRBD1 covers 7 bases. This CDR3 has 15 amino acids. Germline V gene sequence: CDR1 SNHLY, CDR2 FYNNEI. The V and J ends lost 3 bases and 2 bases, in that order; junction bases with no gene match: 4. For the CDR3, the DNA is TGTGCCAGCAGTGATTCCGACAGGGGCAATCAGCCCCAGCATTTT. Its translation is CASSDSDRGNQPQHF.